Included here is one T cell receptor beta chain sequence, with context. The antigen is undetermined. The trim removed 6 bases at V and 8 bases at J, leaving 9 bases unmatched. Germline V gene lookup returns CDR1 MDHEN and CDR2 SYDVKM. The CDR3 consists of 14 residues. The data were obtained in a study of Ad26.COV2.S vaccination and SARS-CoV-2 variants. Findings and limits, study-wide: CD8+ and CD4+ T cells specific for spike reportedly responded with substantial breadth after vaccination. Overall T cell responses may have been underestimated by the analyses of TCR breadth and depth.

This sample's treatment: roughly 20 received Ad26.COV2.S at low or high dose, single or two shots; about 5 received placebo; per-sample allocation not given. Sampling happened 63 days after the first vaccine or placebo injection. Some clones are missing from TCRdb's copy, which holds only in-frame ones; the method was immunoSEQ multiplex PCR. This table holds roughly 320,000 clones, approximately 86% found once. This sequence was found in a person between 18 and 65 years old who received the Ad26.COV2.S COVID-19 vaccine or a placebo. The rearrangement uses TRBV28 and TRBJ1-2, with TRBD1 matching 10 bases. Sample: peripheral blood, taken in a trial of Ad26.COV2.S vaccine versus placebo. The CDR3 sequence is CASRHGTGARGYTF. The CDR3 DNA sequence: TGTGCCAGCAGACACGGGACAGGGGCGCGCGGCTACACCTTC.